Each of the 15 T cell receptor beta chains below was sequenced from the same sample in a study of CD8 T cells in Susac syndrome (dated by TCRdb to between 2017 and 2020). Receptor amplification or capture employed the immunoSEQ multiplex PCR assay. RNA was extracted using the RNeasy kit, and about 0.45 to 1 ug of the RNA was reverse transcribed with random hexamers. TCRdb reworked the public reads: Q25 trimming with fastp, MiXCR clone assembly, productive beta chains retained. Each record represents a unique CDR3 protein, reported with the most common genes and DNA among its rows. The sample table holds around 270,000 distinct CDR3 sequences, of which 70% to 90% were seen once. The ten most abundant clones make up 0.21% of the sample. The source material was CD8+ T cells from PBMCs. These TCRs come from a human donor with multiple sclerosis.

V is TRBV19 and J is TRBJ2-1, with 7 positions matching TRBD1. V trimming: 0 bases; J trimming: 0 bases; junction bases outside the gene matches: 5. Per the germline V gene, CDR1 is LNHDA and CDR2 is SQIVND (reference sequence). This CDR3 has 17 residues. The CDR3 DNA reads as TGTGCCAGTAGTATAGATCCGGGACAGAGCTCCTACAATGAGCAGTTCTTC. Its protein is CASSIDPGQSSYNEQFF.

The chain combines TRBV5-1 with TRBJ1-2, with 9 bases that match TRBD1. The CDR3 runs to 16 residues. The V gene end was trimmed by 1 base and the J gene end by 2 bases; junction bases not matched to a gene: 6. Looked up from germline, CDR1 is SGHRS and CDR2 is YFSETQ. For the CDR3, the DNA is TGCGCCAGCAGCTTGAATAGACAGGGGGAAAACTATGGCTACACCTTC. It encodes CASSLNRQGENYGYTF.

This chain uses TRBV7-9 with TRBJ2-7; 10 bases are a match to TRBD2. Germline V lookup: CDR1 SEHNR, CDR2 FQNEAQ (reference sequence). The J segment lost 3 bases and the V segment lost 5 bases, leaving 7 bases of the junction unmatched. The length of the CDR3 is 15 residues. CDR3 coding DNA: TGTGCCAGCAGCCGGGAGCGGGAGGGCCACTACGAGCAGTACTTC. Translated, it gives CASSREREGHYEQYF. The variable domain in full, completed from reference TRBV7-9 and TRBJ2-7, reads DTGVSQNPRHKITKRGQNVTFRCDPISEHNRLYWYRQTLGQGPEFLTYFQNEAQLEKSRLLSDRFSAERPKGSFSTLEIQRTEQGDSAMYLCASSREREGHYEQYFGPGTRLTVT.

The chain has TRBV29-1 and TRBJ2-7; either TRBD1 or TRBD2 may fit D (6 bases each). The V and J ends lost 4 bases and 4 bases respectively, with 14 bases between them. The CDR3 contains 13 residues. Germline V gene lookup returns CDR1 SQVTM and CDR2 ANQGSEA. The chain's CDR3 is CSVVSQGGYEQYF. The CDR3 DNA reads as TGCAGCGTTGTATCACAGGGAGGTTACGAGCAGTACTTC.

The CDR3 is CASSLPDGQGSTLTDTQYF. CDR3 coding DNA: TGTGCCAGCAGCCTCCCGGACGGGCAGGGGTCAACCCTTACAGATACGCAGTATTTT. The chain joins TRBV7-6 to TRBJ2-3; weak D call: TRBD1 (6 bases). The V end was cut by 5 bases, the J end by 3 bases, with 27 bases between. Germline V gene sequence: CDR1 SGHVS, CDR2 FNYEAQ. The CDR3 loop spans 19 amino acids.

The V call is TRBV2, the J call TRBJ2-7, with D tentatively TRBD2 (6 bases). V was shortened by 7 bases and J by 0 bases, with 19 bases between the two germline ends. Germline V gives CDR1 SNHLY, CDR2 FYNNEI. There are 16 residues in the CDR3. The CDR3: CASNGGRTTTSYEQYF. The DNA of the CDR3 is TGTGCCAGCAACGGGGGTAGGACCACCACCTCCTACGAGCAGTACTTC.

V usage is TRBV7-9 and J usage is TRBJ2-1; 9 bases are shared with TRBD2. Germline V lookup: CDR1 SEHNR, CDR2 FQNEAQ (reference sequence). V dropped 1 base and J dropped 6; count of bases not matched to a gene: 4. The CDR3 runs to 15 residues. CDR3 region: CASSLETSGTNEQFF. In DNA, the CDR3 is TGTGCCAGCAGCTTAGAGACTAGCGGCACCAATGAGCAGTTCTTC.

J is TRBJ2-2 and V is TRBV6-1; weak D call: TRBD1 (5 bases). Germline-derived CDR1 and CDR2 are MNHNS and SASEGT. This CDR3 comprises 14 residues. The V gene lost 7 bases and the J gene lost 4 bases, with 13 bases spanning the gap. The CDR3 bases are TGTGCCAGCATATACCAGGGAAGCACCGGGGAGCTGTTTTTT. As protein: CASIYQGSTGELFF.

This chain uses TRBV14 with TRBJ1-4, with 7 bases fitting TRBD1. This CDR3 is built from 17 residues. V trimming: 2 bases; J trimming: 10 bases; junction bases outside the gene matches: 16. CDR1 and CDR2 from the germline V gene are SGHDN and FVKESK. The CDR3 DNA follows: TGTGCCAGCAGCCAAAGCCGGGACATCAGGGGGGGCGGAAAACTGTTTTTT. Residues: CASSQSRDIRGGGKLFF.

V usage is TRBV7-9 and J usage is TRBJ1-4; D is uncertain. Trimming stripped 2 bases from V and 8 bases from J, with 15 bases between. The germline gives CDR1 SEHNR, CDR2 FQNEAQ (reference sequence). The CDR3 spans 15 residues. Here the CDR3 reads CASSLLIGIDEKLFF. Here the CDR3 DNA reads TGTGCCAGCAGCTTATTGATAGGGATAGACGAAAAACTGTTTTTT.

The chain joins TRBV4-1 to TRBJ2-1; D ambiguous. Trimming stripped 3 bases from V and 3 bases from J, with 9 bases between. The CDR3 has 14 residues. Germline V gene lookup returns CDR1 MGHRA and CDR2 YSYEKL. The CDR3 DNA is TGCGCCAGCAGCCAGGAGTACTACTACAATGAGCAGTTCTTC. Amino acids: CASSQEYYYNEQFF.

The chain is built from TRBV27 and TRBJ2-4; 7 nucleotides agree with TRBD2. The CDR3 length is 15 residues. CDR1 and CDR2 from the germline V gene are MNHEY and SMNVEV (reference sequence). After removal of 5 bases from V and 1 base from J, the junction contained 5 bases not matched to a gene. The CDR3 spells CASSPAGGAKNIQYF. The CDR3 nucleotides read TGTGCCAGCAGTCCTGCCGGGGGGGCCAAAAACATTCAGTACTTC.

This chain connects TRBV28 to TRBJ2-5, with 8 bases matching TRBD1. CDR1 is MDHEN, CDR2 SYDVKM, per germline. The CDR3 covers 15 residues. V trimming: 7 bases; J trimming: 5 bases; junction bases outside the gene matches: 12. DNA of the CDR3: TGTGCCAGCACCTCCCCGGACAGGGTTAGCGAGACCCAGTACTTC. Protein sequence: CASTSPDRVSETQYF.

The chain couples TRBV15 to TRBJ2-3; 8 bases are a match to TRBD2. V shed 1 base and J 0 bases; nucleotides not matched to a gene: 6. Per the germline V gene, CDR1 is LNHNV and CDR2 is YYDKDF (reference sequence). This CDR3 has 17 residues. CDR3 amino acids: CATSRVPAGDSTDTQYF. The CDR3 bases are TGTGCCACCAGCAGAGTCCCAGCGGGAGATAGCACAGATACGCAGTATTTT.

This CDR3 is CAISDQDYQETQYF. For the CDR3, the DNA is TGTGCCATCAGTGACCAGGACTACCAAGAGACCCAGTACTTC. V gene TRBV10-3 combines with J gene TRBJ2-5; TRBD2 might be the D (5 bases). Germline CDR1 and CDR2: ENHRY and SYGVKD. The CDR3 loop spans 14 amino acids. V lost 3 bases and J 0 bases, leaving 8 bases between the germline ends.